This T cell receptor (beta chain) was sequenced during a study of T cells in Graves' hyperthyroidism and ophthalmopathy. Overall study findings and caveats: Most clonotypes that expanded in the thyroid above 0.001 also showed up in blood.

Per the germline V gene, CDR1 is LNHNV and CDR2 is YYDKDF (reference sequence). The CDR3 is 14 residues long. Worth noting for this clonotype: What it binds is not known. This may arise from a read error, as a much more abundant clone is one base away.

TCR beta CDR3 regions were amplified from RNA transcripts. With the HTBI primer set, the TCR CDR3 went through a first round of RT-PCR. TCRdb used MiXCR to reprocess the multiplex PCR reads, holding one entry per CDR3 protein. This sample has roughly 500,000 distinct CDR3 sequences; about 46% occur once, and the top ten carry 44%. Each diagnosis was grounded in clinical symptoms, serum thyroxine and TRAb, thyroid ultrasound, and orbital computed tomography. V is TRBV15 and J is TRBJ1-2; D perhaps matches TRBD1 (5 bases). The source of this sequence is an adult woman with Graves' disease, either hyperthyroidism or ophthalmopathy (not recorded which). Input material: peripheral blood or thyroid tissue (not recorded which). CDR3 in DNA: TGTGTCGCCAGCAGCCAGATGGGACTCTATGGCTACACCTTC. It is translated as CVASSQMGLYGYTF. The whole variable domain, remainder taken from reference TRBV15 and TRBJ1-2, is DAMVIQNPRYQVTQFGKPVTLSCSQTLNHNVMYWYQQKSSQAPKLLFHYYDKDFNNEADTPDNFQSRRPNTSFCFLDIRSPGLGDTAMYLCVASSQMGLYGYTFGSGTRLTVV.